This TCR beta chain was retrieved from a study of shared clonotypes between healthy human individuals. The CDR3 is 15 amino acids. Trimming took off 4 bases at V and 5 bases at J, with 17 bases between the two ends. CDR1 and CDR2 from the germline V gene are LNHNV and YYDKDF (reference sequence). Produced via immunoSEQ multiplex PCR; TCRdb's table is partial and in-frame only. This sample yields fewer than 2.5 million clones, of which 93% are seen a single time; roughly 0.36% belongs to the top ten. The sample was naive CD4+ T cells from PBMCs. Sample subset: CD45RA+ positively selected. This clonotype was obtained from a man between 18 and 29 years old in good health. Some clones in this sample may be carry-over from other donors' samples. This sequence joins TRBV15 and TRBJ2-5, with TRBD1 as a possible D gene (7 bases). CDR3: CATSTYRGGRETQYF. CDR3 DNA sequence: TGTGCCACCAGCACCTACAGGGGTGGGAGGGAGACCCAGTACTTC. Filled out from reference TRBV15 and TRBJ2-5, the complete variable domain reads DAMVIQNPRYQVTQFGKPVTLSCSQTLNHNVMYWYQQKSSQAPKLLFHYYDKDFNNEADTPDNFQSRRPNTSFCFLDIRSPGLGDTAMYLCATSTYRGGRETQYFGPGTRLLVL.